The present T cell receptor (beta chain) was sequenced within a study of tumor and adjacent non-tumor tissue in lung cancer. Study background: Stage I to III disease affected 10 men and 5 women aged about 31 to 80. Study-wide points: Compared with tumor, normal lung showed significantly lower TCR diversity. Normal lung showed higher cumulative top 100 clone frequency than tumor.

A word on this clonotype: Its antigen is not identified. Given the absence of the conserved phenylalanine or tryptophan at the CDR3 end, a read error is likely.

This CDR3 comprises 13 residues. Germline V lookup: CDR1 SQVTM, CDR2 ANQGSEA. A modified ARM-PCR protocol with three rounds of nested PCR amplified TCRbeta. TCRdb itself ran the multiplex PCR reads through MiXCR, one entry per CDR3 protein. Among 100,000 or so distinct CDR3 sequences listed, more than 55% were seen once. RNA was extracted from bulk tissue without any cell sorting. More than 3 cm separated this lung sample from the edge of the tumor. The clonotype comes from a man aged 25 to 45 with non-small cell lung cancer. Sequenced sample: distant non-tumor lung tissue. This sequence joins TRBV29-1 and TRBJ1-2, with D perhaps TRBD1 (6 bases). In nucleotides, the CDR3 is TGCGGCACTTCGGACAGTTGGGTGTATGGCTACACCATC. Residues: CGTSDSWVYGYTI.